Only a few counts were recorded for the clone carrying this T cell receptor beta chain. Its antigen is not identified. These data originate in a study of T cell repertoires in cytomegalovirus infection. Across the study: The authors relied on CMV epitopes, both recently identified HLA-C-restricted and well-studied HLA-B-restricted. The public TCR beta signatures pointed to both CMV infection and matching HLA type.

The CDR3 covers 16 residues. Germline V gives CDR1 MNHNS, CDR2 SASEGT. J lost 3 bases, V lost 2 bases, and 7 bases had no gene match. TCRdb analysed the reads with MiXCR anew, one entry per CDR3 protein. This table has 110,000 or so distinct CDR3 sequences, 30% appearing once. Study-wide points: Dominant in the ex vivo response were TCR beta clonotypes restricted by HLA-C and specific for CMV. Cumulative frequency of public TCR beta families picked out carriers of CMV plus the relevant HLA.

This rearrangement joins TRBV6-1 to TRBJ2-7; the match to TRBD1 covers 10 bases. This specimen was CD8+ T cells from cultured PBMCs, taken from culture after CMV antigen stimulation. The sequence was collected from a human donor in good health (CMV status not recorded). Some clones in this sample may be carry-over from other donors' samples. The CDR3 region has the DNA TGTGCCAGCAGTGAATCGGAGACAGGGGGCATCTACGAGCAGTACTTC. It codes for CASSESETGGIYEQYF.